The clone carrying this T cell receptor beta chain has a count of ten or more. This entry comes from a study of T cells in Graves' hyperthyroidism and ophthalmopathy. Patients counted as stable if ophthalmopathy did not develop within 18 months. Subjects aged 18 to 65 presented with newly diagnosed hyperthyroidism of less than 2 months' duration. Germline-derived CDR1 and CDR2 are SNHLY and FYNNEI. Unmatched junction bases numbered 7, after V lost 5 bases and J lost 7 bases. CDR3 length: 15 amino acids. RNA transcripts yielded amplified TCR beta CDR3 regions. First-round RT-PCR with HTBI primers amplified the TCR CDR3 region. MiXCR, applied by TCRdb to the multiplex PCR reads, yields one record per CDR3 protein. The table has a few hundred thousand distinct CDR3 sequences, 40% to 55% seen once; the top ten hold about 8.3%.

V gene TRBV2 combines with J gene TRBJ2-7; 14 nucleotides agree with TRBD2. This sequence was found in a young woman with Graves' hyperthyroidism. Sequences were obtained from peripheral blood or thyroid tissue (not recorded which). The CDR3 reads CASSPGLAGVGEQYF. For the CDR3, the DNA is TGTGCCAGCAGTCCGGGACTAGCGGGAGTGGGGGAGCAGTACTTC.